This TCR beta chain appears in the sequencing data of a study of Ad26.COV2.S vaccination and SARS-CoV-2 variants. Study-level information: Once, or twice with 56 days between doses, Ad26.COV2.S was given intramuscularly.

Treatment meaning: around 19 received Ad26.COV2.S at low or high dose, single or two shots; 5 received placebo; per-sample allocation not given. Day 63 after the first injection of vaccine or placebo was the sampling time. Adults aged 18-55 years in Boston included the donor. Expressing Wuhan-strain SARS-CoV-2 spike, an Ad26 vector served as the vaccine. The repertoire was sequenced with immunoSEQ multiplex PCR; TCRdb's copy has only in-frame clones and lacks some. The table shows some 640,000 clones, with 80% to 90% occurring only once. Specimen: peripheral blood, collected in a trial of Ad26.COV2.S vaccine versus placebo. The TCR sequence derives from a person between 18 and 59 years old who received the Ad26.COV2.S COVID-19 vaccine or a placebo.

The CDR3 bases are TGTGCCAGCAAGCAGGCCAGCTCTGGAAACACCATATATTTT. It encodes CASKQASSGNTIYF. The chain combines TRBV6-5 with TRBJ1-3; no clear D gene. The CDR3 extends over 14 amino acids. V was cut by 7 bases and J by 0 bases, with 10 bases left in between. Looked up from germline, CDR1 is MNHEY and CDR2 is SVGAGI.